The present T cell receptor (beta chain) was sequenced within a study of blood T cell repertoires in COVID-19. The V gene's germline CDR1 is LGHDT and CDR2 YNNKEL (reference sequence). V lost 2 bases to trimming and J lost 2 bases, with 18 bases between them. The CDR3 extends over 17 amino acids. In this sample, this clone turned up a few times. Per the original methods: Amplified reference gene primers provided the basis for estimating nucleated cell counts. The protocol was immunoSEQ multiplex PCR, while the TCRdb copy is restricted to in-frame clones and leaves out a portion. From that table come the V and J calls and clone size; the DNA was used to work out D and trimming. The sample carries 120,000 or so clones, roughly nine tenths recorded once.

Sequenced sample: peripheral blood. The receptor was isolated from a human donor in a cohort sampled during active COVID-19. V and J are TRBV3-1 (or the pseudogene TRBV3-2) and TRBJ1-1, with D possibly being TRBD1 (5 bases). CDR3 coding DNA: TGTGCCAGCAGCCAATTCTCGGGCGGGGCCATAAACACTGAAGCTTTCTTT. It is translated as CASSQFSGGAINTEAFF.